Presented here are 21 T cell receptor beta chains from one specimen sequenced in a study of blood T cell repertoires in COVID-19. Produced via immunoSEQ multiplex PCR; TCRdb's table is partial and in-frame only. This repertoire shows about 260,000 clones, 75% to 90% found once; its top ten account for about 4%. The sequenced material came from peripheral blood. These receptors were collected from a middle-aged woman with acute or convalescent COVID-19.

The V call is TRBV3-1 (or the pseudogene TRBV3-2), the J call TRBJ1-1; weak D call: TRBD1 (5 bases). The CDR3 contains 14 residues. Trimming cost V 5 bases and J 6 bases, with 16 bases left between them. The germline V gene encodes CDR1 LGHDT and CDR2 YNNKEL (reference sequence). This chain's CDR3 is CASSNQGGKAEAFF. CDR3 bases: TGTGCCAGCAGCAATCAGGGTGGGAAGGCTGAAGCTTTCTTT.

The chain combines TRBV2 with TRBJ1-2; 8 bases are shared with TRBD1. CDR1 and CDR2 (germline): SNHLY, FYNNEI. The V gene end was trimmed by 6 bases and the J gene end by 7 bases; junction bases not matched to a gene: 10. The CDR3 consists of 14 residues. CDR3 DNA sequence: TGTGCCAGCAGCACCCACGGACAGGGCAGTGGCTACACCTTC. Its translation: CASSTHGQGSGYTF.

The rearrangement uses TRBV2 and TRBJ2-3; 14 bases are a match to TRBD2. The CDR3 consists of 18 residues. Germline loops: CDR1 SNHLY, CDR2 FYNNEI. Trimming cost V 5 bases and J 1 base; bases outside gene matches: 8. For the CDR3, the DNA is TGTGCCAGCAGTAAGACTAGCGGGGGGGCCCTCGGCACAGATACGCAGTATTTT. Its translation: CASSKTSGGALGTDTQYF. Combining the CDR3 with reference TRBV2 and TRBJ2-3 gives the whole variable domain EPEVTQTPSHQVTQMGQEVILRCVPISNHLYFYWYRQILGQKVEFLVSFYNNEISEKSEIFDDQFSVERPDGSNFTLKIRSTKLEDSAMYFCASSKTSGGALGTDTQYFGPGTRLTVL.

The CDR3 region is CATSDFKLRGPVKGELFF. CDR3 bases: TGTGCCACCAGTGATTTTAAGCTCCGGGGTCCGGTAAAAGGGGAGCTGTTTTTT. The chain is built from TRBV24-1 and TRBJ2-2; tentative D call: TRBD2 (5 bases). CDR1 and CDR2 from the germline V gene are KGHDR and SFDVKD. This CDR3 region has 18 residues. Trimming removed 1 base from V and 8 bases from J, with 22 bases in between.

DNA for the CDR3: TGCGCCAGCAGCCAGTCCGGGACAGGGGTTTCGACTGAAGCTTTCTTT. Translation: CASSQSGTGVSTEAFF. The rearrangement links TRBV4-1 to TRBJ1-1; 10 nucleotides line up with TRBD1. The CDR3 is 16 amino acids. Trimming took 3 bases from V and 5 from J; bases not matched to a gene: 9. The V gene's germline CDR1 is MGHRA and CDR2 YSYEKL.

The chain joins TRBV9 to TRBJ2-2; D ambiguous. There are 13 residues in the CDR3. V was trimmed by 6 bases and J by 2 bases, leaving 8 bases between them. Germline V gene sequence: CDR1 SGDLS, CDR2 YYNGEE. The CDR3 nucleotides are TGTGCCAGCACGCGATCCAACACCGGGGAGCTGTTTTTT. The encoded protein is CASTRSNTGELFF.

This chain joins TRBV7-8 and TRBJ1-6; 10 nucleotides line up with TRBD1. Germline-derived CDR1 and CDR2 are SGHVS and FQNEAQ. The trim removed 5 bases at V and 9 bases at J, leaving 16 bases unmatched. This CDR3 has 18 amino acids. The chain's CDR3 is CASSHPPTGGRIISPLHF. CDR3 bases: TGTGCCAGCAGCCACCCGCCGACAGGGGGCAGGATAATTTCACCCCTCCACTTT. The full variable domain, rest sourced from reference TRBV7-8 and TRBJ1-6, is GAGVSQSPRYKVAKRGQDVALRCDPISGHVSLFWYQQALGQGPEFLTYFQNEAQLDKSGLPSDRFFAERPEGSVSTLKIQRTQQEDSAVYLCASSHPPTGGRIISPLHFGNGTRLTVT.

The CDR3 DNA follows: TGTGCCAGCAGTGCCGACAGCGAGCAGTACGTC. It encodes CASSADSEQYV. The V gene is TRBV28, the J gene TRBJ2-7; possibly TRBD1 for D (5 bases). Trimming removed 5 bases at V and 6 bases at J, with 8 bases between. This CDR3 has 11 amino acids. Germline V gives CDR1 MDHEN, CDR2 SYDVKM.

The chain uses TRBV2 and TRBJ2-7; 9 bases are shared with TRBD1. The CDR3 is made up of 14 amino acids. J was trimmed by 2 bases and V by 7 bases; bases with no gene match: 6. Germline V gene lookup returns CDR1 SNHLY and CDR2 FYNNEI. In DNA form, the CDR3 reads TGTGCCAGCAACCCCGGGACAGGGACCTACGAGCAGTACGTC. Encoded protein: CASNPGTGTYEQYV.

J is TRBJ2-1 and V is TRBV18, with a weak D call TRBD1 (6 bases). Germline lookup yields CDR1 KGHSH and CDR2 LQKENI. The CDR3 has 13 residues. Trimming cost V 6 bases and J 5 bases, with 11 bases left between them. The CDR3 spells CASSRQDNNEQFF. The DNA for the CDR3 is TGTGCCAGCTCGCGACAGGACAACAATGAGCAGTTCTTC.

CDR3 loop: CASSLEQGNTGELFF. In DNA, the CDR3 is TGTGCCAGCAGCTTAGAACAGGGGAACACCGGGGAGCTGTTTTTT. The chain couples TRBV7-8 to TRBJ2-2, with D tentatively TRBD1 (6 bases). The germline V gene encodes CDR1 SGHVS and CDR2 FQNEAQ. The CDR3 loop spans 15 amino acids. V was cut by 1 base and J by 1 base, with 7 bases left in between.

The J gene is TRBJ1-4, the V gene TRBV9; D is perhaps TRBD1 (6 bases). This CDR3 has 14 amino acids. Germline V gene data show CDR1 as SGDLS and CDR2 as YYNGEE. V gave up 3 bases and J gave up 5 bases, with 11 bases separating them. CDR3: CASSEQGGNEKLFF. In nucleotides, the CDR3 is TGTGCCAGCAGCGAACAGGGAGGGAATGAAAAACTGTTTTTT.

As to this clone: The sample holds other DNA sequences that translate to the same CDR3. V is TRBV20-1 and J is TRBJ1-1; D remains ambiguous. The CDR3 is 11 amino acids. CDR1 is DFQATT, CDR2 SNEGSKA, per germline (reference sequence). Trimming left V 7 bases short and J 1 base short, with 7 bases between. The CDR3 DNA reads as TGCAGTGGACGGGAGAACACTGAAGCTTTCTTT. It codes for CSGRENTEAFF.

V is TRBV27 and J is TRBJ1-1; 8 bases map to TRBD1. Germline values: CDR1 MNHEY, CDR2 SMNVEV (reference sequence). The CDR3 totals 13 residues. The trim removed 2 bases at V and 9 bases at J, leaving 5 bases unmatched. In DNA, the CDR3 is TGTGCCAGCAGTTTACTTGGACAGGGAAAAGCTTTCTTT. Translated: CASSLLGQGKAFF.

V and J are TRBV9 and TRBJ2-5; the match to TRBD1 covers 7 bases. CDR1 is SGDLS and CDR2 is YYNGEE in the germline V gene. The CDR3 runs 15 residues. V trimming: 0 bases; J trimming: 0 bases; junction bases outside the gene matches: 2. DNA for the CDR3: TGTGCCAGCAGCGTAGGGGGACAGCACCAAGAGACCCAGTACTTC. Translation gives CASSVGGQHQETQYF.

J is TRBJ2-1 and V is TRBV4-1; 10 nucleotides align to TRBD1. This CDR3 is 16 amino acids long. Germline CDR1 MGHRA, CDR2 YSYEKL. V shed 0 bases, J shed 5 bases, and the junction held 4 bases outside the gene matches. This chain's CDR3 is CASSQDPGTGDNEQFF. The CDR3 DNA follows: TGCGCCAGCAGCCAAGATCCCGGGACAGGGGACAATGAGCAGTTCTTC.

The CDR3: CASSRTAIYGYTF. DNA of the CDR3: TGTGCCAGCAGCCGGACAGCAATCTATGGCTACACCTTC. This chain links TRBV14 with TRBJ1-2; the D gene is possibly TRBD1 (6 bases). Germline V CDR1 and CDR2: SGHDN, FVKESK. Trimming pared 4 bases from V and 4 bases from J, leaving 10 bases between. This CDR3 has 13 residues.

V gene TRBV7-2 combines with J gene TRBJ2-1; the D gene is possibly TRBD2 (6 bases). V was cut by 3 bases and J by 2 bases, with 8 bases left in between. The CDR3 totals 14 residues. Per germline, CDR1 SGHTA and CDR2 FQGNSA. The CDR3 here is CASSFSSAYNEQFF. The CDR3 region has the DNA TGTGCCAGCAGCTTCTCTAGCGCCTACAATGAGCAGTTCTTC.

The rearrangement joins TRBV19 to TRBJ1-5; tentatively, D is TRBD1 (6 bases). The V end lost 8 bases, the J end lost 0 bases, and 23 bases lay between the germline ends. The CDR3 length is 18 residues. Germline V gives CDR1 LNHDA, CDR2 SQIVND (reference sequence). CDR3 bases: TGTGCCAGTTCCGCAGGGGCCCCAACTAGGGATAGCAATCAGCCCCAGCATTTT. Its translation: CASSAGAPTRDSNQPQHF. Supplemented by reference TRBV19 and TRBJ1-5, the full variable domain reads DGGITQSPKYLFRKEGQNVTLSCEQNLNHDAMYWYRQDPGQGLRLIYYSQIVNDFQKGDIAEGYSVSREKKESFPLTVTSAQKNPTAFYLCASSAGAPTRDSNQPQHFGDGTRLSIL.

This clone was counted once. V gene TRBV19 combines with J gene TRBJ2-1; TRBD1 matches 9 bases. Germline V gives CDR1 LNHDA, CDR2 SQIVND (reference sequence). Trimming at V came to 3 bases and at J to 8 bases, leaving 8 bases not matched to a gene. The CDR3 runs 15 residues. DNA of the CDR3: TGTGCCAGTAGTATTTGGGGACAGGGAAGGGATGAGCAGTTCTTC. Amino acids: CASSIWGQGRDEQFF.

This rearrangement joins TRBV19 to TRBJ2-2, with D possibly being TRBD2 (5 bases). This CDR3 spans 17 amino acids. The germline V gene encodes CDR1 LNHDA and CDR2 SQIVND (reference sequence). Trimming pared 2 bases from V and 5 bases from J, leaving 18 bases between. The chain's CDR3 is CASSIKVLTGETGELFF. As DNA, the CDR3 is TGTGCCAGTAGTATAAAGGTATTGACCGGGGAAACCGGGGAGCTGTTTTTT. The full variable domain, in which reference TRBV19 and TRBJ2-2 provide the parts outside the CDR3, is DGGITQSPKYLFRKEGQNVTLSCEQNLNHDAMYWYRQDPGQGLRLIYYSQIVNDFQKGDIAEGYSVSREKKESFPLTVTSAQKNPTAFYLCASSIKVLTGETGELFFGEGSRLTVL.